These 15 T cell receptor beta chains originate from one sample sequenced in a study of cytomegalovirus exposure and HLA in healthy donors. Primers: 60 Vbeta forward and 13 Jbeta reverse. Profiling relied on immunoSEQ multiplex PCR, and the TCRdb table lists in-frame clones only, not all of them. The data contain about 59,000 clones, under 80% of them seen just once; the ten biggest clones take up roughly 7.1%. Sequences were obtained from PBMCs. These TCRs come from a man aged 25 to 40 in good health and CMV-seropositive.

This chain joins TRBV11-1 and TRBJ1-2; 7 bases are a match to TRBD1. Germline-derived CDR1 and CDR2 are SGHAT and FQDESV (reference sequence). The CDR3 consists of 14 residues. Trimming at V came to 5 bases and at J to 3 bases, leaving 6 bases not matched to a gene. The CDR3 is CASSVDRFYYGYTF. CDR3 coding DNA: TGTGCCAGCAGCGTGGACAGGTTCTACTATGGCTACACCTTC. Using reference TRBV11-1 and TRBJ1-2 for the parts outside the CDR3, the full variable domain is EAEVAQSPRYKITEKSQAVAFWCDPISGHATLYWYRQILGQGPELLVQFQDESVVDDSQLPKDRFSAERLKGVDSTLKIQPAELGDSAMYLCASSVDRFYYGYTFGSGTRLTVV.

This chain joins TRBV7-9 and TRBJ1-5, with 7 nucleotides matching TRBD1. The CDR3 has 12 amino acids. V lost 2 bases, J lost 15 bases, and 7 bases stayed unmatched. In germline, CDR1 is SEHNR, CDR2 FQNEAQ (reference sequence). CDR3 nucleotide sequence: TGTGCCAGCAGCTTAACCCTGGGACAGCCGCATTTT. Its protein is CASSLTLGQPHF.

This clone was observed once. This sequence joins TRBV6-6 and TRBJ1-2; 10 positions agree with TRBD1. The CDR3 sequence is 16 residues long. Trimming cost V 0 bases and J 9 bases; bases outside gene matches: 10. CDR1 and CDR2 from the germline V gene are MNHNY and SVGAGI (reference sequence). Here the CDR3 reads CASSYSNSGQGLSYTF. The CDR3 DNA reads TGTGCCAGCAGTTACTCGAACTCGGGACAGGGGTTAAGCTACACCTTC.

This chain uses TRBV6-5 with TRBJ2-5; tentative D call: TRBD2 (6 bases). This CDR3 region has 13 residues. V shed 5 bases and J shed 5 bases, with 12 bases lying between them. The germline gives CDR1 MNHEY, CDR2 SVGAGI. In DNA, the CDR3 is TGTGCCAGCAGTCCTAGCGTGTGGGAGACCCAGTACTTC. It encodes CASSPSVWETQYF.

V usage is TRBV6-1 and J usage is TRBJ2-3, with D perhaps TRBD1 (6 bases). Trimming removed 6 bases from V and 4 bases from J, with 14 bases in between. CDR3 length: 14 residues. CDR1 MNHNS and CDR2 SASEGT come from the germline V gene. The CDR3 DNA sequence: TGTGCCAGCAGGGACCCAGGGGCAGCAGATACGCAGTATTTT. This sequence encodes CASRDPGAADTQYF.

This clone came up once. The V call is TRBV7-2, the J call TRBJ2-5; 7 bases are shared with TRBD1. Germline V CDR1 and CDR2: SGHTA, FQGNSA. This CDR3 is built from 15 residues. V lost 3 bases to trimming and J lost 4 bases; unmatched junction nucleotides: 8. For the CDR3, the DNA is TGTGCCAGCAGCTTGATGACAGGGCCGGGAGAGACCCAGTACTTC. This encodes CASSLMTGPGETQYF.

V usage is TRBV20-1 and J usage is TRBJ1-1; possible D gene TRBD1, 5 bases. V was cut by 3 bases and J by 7 bases, with 9 bases left in between. This CDR3 is 11 amino acids long. CDR1 DFQATT and CDR2 SNEGSKA come from the germline V gene (reference sequence). CDR3 DNA: TGCAGTGCTAGGGGGCGAAGTGAAGCTTTCTTT. Protein sequence: CSARGRSEAFF.

The DNA for the CDR3 is TGTGCCAGTAGCCTCGAAGCGGGGGGGCAGATAGAGACCCAGTACTTC. It encodes CASSLEAGGQIETQYF. The V gene is TRBV19, the J gene TRBJ2-5, with 10 bases that match TRBD2. The J segment lost 4 bases and the V segment lost 6 bases, leaving 11 bases of the junction unmatched. Germline V lookup: CDR1 LNHDA, CDR2 SQIVND (reference sequence). The CDR3 runs 16 residues.

The rearrangement uses TRBV4-3 and TRBJ1-2; TRBD1 might be the D (6 bases). The germline V gene encodes CDR1 LGHNA and CDR2 YSLEER. V was pared by 0 bases and J by 7 bases, with 24 bases between. This CDR3 has 18 residues. The chain's CDR3 is CASSQESAGAGWLGGYTF. The CDR3 DNA is TGCGCCAGCAGCCAAGAGTCGGCGGGGGCAGGTTGGTTGGGTGGCTACACCTTC.

V gene TRBV30 combines with J gene TRBJ2-7; tentatively, D is TRBD1 (6 bases). Trimming cost V 2 bases and J 5 bases, with 13 bases left between them. Looked up from germline, CDR1 is GTSNPN and CDR2 is SVGIG (reference sequence). The CDR3 is made up of 13 amino acids. CDR3 DNA: TGTGCCTGGAGTACAGGGACGGGTAACGAGCAGTACTTC. This encodes CAWSTGTGNEQYF.

V usage is TRBV27 and J usage is TRBJ2-5; 10 nucleotides line up with TRBD1. There are 15 residues in the CDR3. V lost 6 bases and J lost 5; bases outside the gene matches: 9. Germline V gives CDR1 MNHEY, CDR2 SMNVEV (reference sequence). The CDR3 sequence is CASRTGQGILETQYF. In DNA, the CDR3 is TGTGCCAGCAGGACGGGACAGGGGATCTTGGAGACCCAGTACTTC.

This chain joins TRBV19 and TRBJ1-5; 9 nucleotides line up with TRBD1. Germline V lookup: CDR1 LNHDA, CDR2 SQIVND (reference sequence). V lost 1 base, J lost 2 bases, and 3 bases stayed unmatched. The CDR3 totals 16 residues. The DNA of the CDR3 is TGTGCCAGTAGTATAGGGGGACAGGGAGGCAATCAGCCCCAGCATTTT. Translating it yields CASSIGGQGGNQPQHF. The complete variable domain, with remaining parts taken from reference TRBV19 and TRBJ1-5, reads DGGITQSPKYLFRKEGQNVTLSCEQNLNHDAMYWYRQDPGQGLRLIYYSQIVNDFQKGDIAEGYSVSREKKESFPLTVTSAQKNPTAFYLCASSIGGQGGNQPQHFGDGTRLSIL.

This chain uses TRBV29-1 with TRBJ1-1, with D unresolved. Germline assignment: CDR1 SQVTM and CDR2 ANQGSEA. CDR3 size: 13 residues. V lost 2 bases and J lost 10, with 17 bases in between. The CDR3 protein is CSVENLSAGGAFF. Written as DNA, the CDR3 is TGCAGCGTTGAAAACTTATCCGCAGGAGGAGCTTTCTTT.

The V call is TRBV9, the J call TRBJ2-5; 10 bases map to TRBD2. V shed 0 bases and J 0 bases; nucleotides not matched to a gene: 2. The CDR3 is made up of 16 amino acids. Germline V lookup: CDR1 SGDLS, CDR2 YYNGEE. CDR3 in DNA: TGTGCCAGCAGCGTAGGACTAGCGGGTTACCAAGAGACCCAGTACTTC. Translation gives CASSVGLAGYQETQYF. Supplemented by reference TRBV9 and TRBJ2-5, the full variable domain reads DSGVTQTPKHLITATGQRVTLRCSPRSGDLSVYWYQQSLDQGLQFLIQYYNGEERAKGNILERFSAQQFPDLHSELNLSSLELGDSALYFCASSVGLAGYQETQYFGPGTRLLVL.

In its sample, this clone was seen once. The rearrangement links TRBV2 to TRBJ1-2, with D uncertain. V lost 4 bases and J 8 bases, leaving 17 bases between the germline ends. Germline-derived CDR1 and CDR2 are SNHLY and FYNNEI. There are 14 residues in the CDR3. The CDR3 sequence: CASSGEQWARGYTF. CDR3 nucleotides: TGTGCCAGCAGTGGGGAGCAGTGGGCTAGGGGCTACACCTTC.